This T cell receptor beta chain was captured in a study of control samples from healthy donors and cancer patients. CDR3 size: 18 residues. J was trimmed by 1 base and V by 3 bases; bases with no gene match: 10. In germline, CDR1 is SGHTS, CDR2 YDEGEE. Sequencing was performed with immunoSEQ multiplex PCR; in TCRdb, only in-frame clones are kept and a portion is missing. The table shows about 89,000 clones, with approximately 86% occurring only once. The sample was blood. The clonotype originates from a man under 40 in good health. The genes are TRBV5-8 and TRBJ2-5; 12 nucleotides agree with TRBD2. CDR3 region: CASSSQIGTSGFQETQYF. The CDR3 DNA reads as TGTGCCAGCAGCTCCCAGATTGGGACTAGCGGGTTCCAAGAGACCCAGTACTTC.